These T cell receptor beta chains were read from a single sample in a study of T cells after yellow fever vaccination. TCRdb re-called the 5' RACE reads through MiXCR, storing one row per CDR3 protein. The sample consists of roughly 110,000 distinct CDR3 sequences, 8.4% of them appearing once. Sample: CD8+ T cells sorted from PBMCs, taken 45 days after the yellow fever booster vaccination. The receptors stem from a man aged 30 to 45 who received the YFV17D yellow fever vaccine. The CDR3 runs from the conserved cysteine through the conserved F or W. A D gene is named only where the DNA matches it firmly. The size of a clone is reported for some rows only, either as once, few or many, or as a class for expanded clones.

D: -
size: few
J: TRBJ1-5
V: TRBV6-1
CDR3: CASSEALWGLSNQPQHF
DNA: TGTGCCAGCAGTGAAGCCCTTTGGGGGCTTAGCAATCAGCCCCAGCATTTT

D: TRBD2
size: many
J: TRBJ2-2
V: TRBV7-2
CDR3: CASSFSGSGIGELFF
DNA: TGTGCCAGCAGCTTTAGCGGGAGCGGGATCGGGGAGCTGTTTTTT

D: -
size: many
J: TRBJ1-4
V: TRBV4-3
CDR3: CASSYRAGTSNEKLFF
DNA: TGCGCCAGCAGCTACAGGGCAGGGACGTCTAATGAAAAACTGTTTTTT

D: -
size: many
J: TRBJ2-7
V: TRBV4-3
CDR3: CASSQTTGTGYEQYF
DNA: TGCGCCAGCAGCCAAACAACCGGGACTGGCTACGAGCAGTACTTC

D: -
size: few
J: TRBJ2-5
V: TRBV5-6
CDR3: CASSAPYQETQYF
DNA: TGTGCCAGCAGCGCGCCCTACCAAGAGACCCAGTACTTC

D: TRBD2
size: -
J: TRBJ2-5
V: TRBV6-5
CDR3: CASSYGGGAETQYF
DNA: TGTGCCAGCAGTTATGGGGGAGGGGCAGAGACCCAGTACTTC

D: -
size: many
J: TRBJ1-2
V: TRBV28
CDR3: CATLRVGYTF
DNA: TGTGCCACCCTTCGGGTGGGCTACACCTTC

D: TRBD2
size: many
J: TRBJ2-4
V: TRBV25-1
CDR3: CASSESWREGVKNIQYF
DNA: TGTGCCAGCAGTGAATCCTGGCGGGAGGGAGTCAAAAACATTCAGTACTTC

D: -
size: many
J: TRBJ2-1
V: TRBV6-5
CDR3: CASRPRGDSPQFF
DNA: TGTGCCAGCAGACCGCGCGGTGACTCACCGCAGTTCTTC

D: TRBD2
size: many
J: TRBJ2-1
V: TRBV29-1
CDR3: CSALRLAGYNEQFF
DNA: TGCAGCGCCTTACGCCTAGCGGGGTACAATGAGCAGTTCTTC